The 6 T cell receptor beta chains below come from one sample, sequenced in a study of cytomegalovirus exposure and HLA in healthy donors. PCR involved 60 Vbeta and 13 Jbeta primers. The protocol was immunoSEQ multiplex PCR, while the TCRdb copy is restricted to in-frame clones and leaves out a portion. Of 150,000 to 200,000 clones in the sample, over 60% were seen once. Sequenced material: PBMCs. The receptor source for this set is a middle-aged woman in good health and CMV-seronegative.

This clone was seen many times. The chain recombines TRBV6-4 with TRBJ2-1, with a possible D match to TRBD2 (7 bases). The CDR3 runs to 15 residues. V was clipped by 2 bases and J by 7 bases, with 15 bases between them. Germline lookup yields CDR1 MRHNA and CDR2 SNTAGT. The CDR3 sequence: CASSDAGGPLNEQFF. CDR3 DNA sequence: TGTGCCAGCAGTGACGCCGGGGGGCCGCTAAATGAGCAGTTCTTC.

The chain combines TRBV11-2 with TRBJ1-5; 8 nucleotides match TRBD1. The germline CDR1 and CDR2 sequences are SGHAT and FQNNGV. Trimming took 1 base from V and 0 from J; bases not matched to a gene: 5. This CDR3 has 17 amino acids. CDR3 sequence reads: CASSLGTGTISNQPQHF. CDR3 nucleotide sequence: TGTGCCAGCAGCTTAGGGACAGGGACGATTAGCAATCAGCCCCAGCATTTT.

The CDR3 region has the DNA TGCGCCAGCAGCCAAATACAGAGCACTGAAGCTTTCTTT. This translates into CASSQIQSTEAFF. The chain is built from TRBV4-3 and TRBJ1-1; unclear D gene. The CDR3 covers 13 residues. Germline CDR1 is LGHNA and CDR2 is YSLEER. The V end was cut by 2 bases, the J end by 4 bases, with 8 bases between.

The count of this clone is one. This rearrangement joins TRBV14 to TRBJ2-5; 15 nucleotides line up with TRBD2. The CDR3 runs to 14 residues. J gave up 4 bases and V 6 bases, and 0 bases lay outside the gene matches. In germline, CDR1 is SGHDN, CDR2 FVKESK. The CDR3 here is CASRGLAGGETQYF. The CDR3 DNA is TGTGCCAGCAGGGGACTAGCGGGAGGAGAGACCCAGTACTTC.

The chain couples TRBV7-3 to TRBJ1-1, with a weak D call TRBD1 (6 bases). The length of the CDR3 is 13 residues. Trimming stripped 4 bases from V and 7 bases from J, with 13 bases between. Germline V gives CDR1 SGHTA, CDR2 FQGTGA. The CDR3 DNA sequence: TGTGCCAGCAGCTCCGTACAGGGAATTGAAGCTTTCTTT. This gives the protein CASSSVQGIEAFF.

This clone was counted a single time. The V call is TRBV7-2, the J call TRBJ2-7; D might be TRBD2 (7 bases). Trimming pared 3 bases from V and 0 bases from J, leaving 9 bases between. CDR1 and CDR2 (germline): SGHTA, FQGNSA. This CDR3 is 14 amino acids long. The CDR3 here is CASSLGGASYEQYF. In DNA form, the CDR3 reads TGTGCCAGCAGCTTGGGGGGGGCCTCCTACGAGCAGTACTTC.